These 22 T cell receptor beta chains were all obtained from the same sample, sequenced in a study of control samples from healthy donors and cancer patients. The data were produced by immunoSEQ multiplex PCR, yet TCRdb's version contains in-frame clones alone and is incomplete. The sample records some 170,000 clones, 95% to 96% being singletons. Sequencing used blood. All receptors come from a woman in her 30s in good health.

The chain carries TRBV28 and TRBJ1-5; the D gene is possibly TRBD1 (5 bases). V was pared by 4 bases and J by 8 bases, with 27 bases between. There are 18 residues in the CDR3. Germline values: CDR1 MDHEN, CDR2 SYDVKM. The CDR3 region is CASSSMWGRSTIGEPQHF. The CDR3 bases are TGTGCCAGCAGTTCCATGTGGGGAAGAAGCACCATAGGGGAGCCCCAGCATTTT.

This chain links TRBV19 with TRBJ2-2; D not resolved. CDR3 size: 13 residues. Trimming shortened V by 1 base and J by 7 bases, and 7 bases separated the two germline ends. Germline V gene data show CDR1 as LNHDA and CDR2 as SQIVND (reference sequence). The DNA for the CDR3 is TGTGCCAGTAGTATAGGACAAGGCGGGGAGCTGTTTTTT. Its protein is CASSIGQGGELFF.

The chain couples TRBV5-1 to TRBJ2-5; 8 nucleotides line up with TRBD2. V lost 1 base to trimming and J lost 5 bases; unmatched junction nucleotides: 10. Looked up from germline, CDR1 is SGHRS and CDR2 is YFSETQ. CDR3 length: 16 residues. The CDR3 nucleotides are TGCGCCAGCAGCTTGACAACCGGGGGGGCCGGGGAGACCCAGTACTTC. This translates into CASSLTTGGAGETQYF.

The V gene is TRBV3-1 (or the pseudogene TRBV3-2), the J gene TRBJ2-1, with 11 bases aligning to TRBD2. V lost 0 bases to trimming and J lost 3 bases; unmatched junction nucleotides: 1. The CDR3 consists of 16 residues. The germline V gene has CDR1 LGHDT and CDR2 YNNKEL (reference sequence). CDR3 loop: CASSQDLAGGYNEQFF. Written as DNA, the CDR3 is TGTGCCAGCAGCCAAGATCTAGCGGGAGGCTACAATGAGCAGTTCTTC.

This clone appeared a few times. The chain links TRBV23-1 to TRBJ1-4, with TRBD1 identical over 7 bases. TRBV23-1 is marked as an open reading frame, function uncertain. CDR3 length: 15 amino acids. J gave up 5 bases and V 6 bases, and 9 bases lay outside the gene matches. This CDR3 reads CASSPGGTENEKLFF. CDR3 sequence (DNA): TGCGCCAGCAGCCCAGGGGGGACAGAGAATGAAAAACTGTTTTTT.

The V call is TRBV28, the J call TRBJ2-7; 7 bases map to TRBD1. CDR3 length: 15 amino acids. V lost 6 bases to trimming and J lost 2 bases; unmatched junction nucleotides: 10. Germline V lookup: CDR1 MDHEN, CDR2 SYDVKM. This CDR3 reads CASREGGSGTYEQYF. The CDR3 DNA reads TGTGCCAGCAGAGAAGGGGGCTCAGGGACCTACGAGCAGTACTTC.

The chain combines TRBV5-1 with TRBJ1-2, with 9 bases fitting TRBD1. CDR1 is SGHRS, CDR2 YFSETQ, per germline. J was trimmed by 8 bases and V by 4 bases; bases with no gene match: 6. This CDR3 comprises 13 residues. The CDR3 is CASSPGTGTGYTF. The CDR3 DNA reads as TGCGCCAGCAGCCCGGGGACAGGGACCGGCTACACCTTC. Looking up the rest from reference TRBV5-1 and TRBJ1-2 gives the full variable domain: KAGVTQTPRYLIKTRGQQVTLSCSPISGHRSVSWYQQTPGQGLQFLFEYFSETQRNKGNFPGRFSGRQFSNSRSEMNVSTLELGDSALYLCASSPGTGTGYTFGSGTRLTVV.

The chain combines TRBV10-2 with TRBJ2-3, with D unclear. CDR1 is WSHSY and CDR2 is SAAADI in the germline V gene. CDR3 size: 12 residues. V was cut by 4 bases and J by 6 bases, with 8 bases left in between. Here the CDR3 reads CASSVLSDTQYF. CDR3 DNA sequence: TGCGCCAGCAGTGTCCTTAGCGATACGCAGTATTTT.

The chain is built from TRBV6-5 and TRBJ1-1; D is undetermined. The CDR3 spans 13 residues. Germline V lookup: CDR1 MNHEY, CDR2 SVGAGI. Trimming removed 6 bases at V and 11 bases at J, with 19 bases between. The CDR3 nucleotides are TGTGCCAGCAGCAATCCCGCGGTTGGGGTTGCTTTCTTT. It is translated as CASSNPAVGVAFF.

The V gene is TRBV5-1, the J gene TRBJ2-1, with TRBD2 as a possible D gene (6 bases). Germline CDR1 reads SGHRS; CDR2 reads YFSETQ. The CDR3 consists of 12 residues. The V end was cut by 2 bases, the J end by 8 bases, with 8 bases between. DNA of the CDR3: TGCGCCAGCAGCTTCCCGGGGGATGAGCAGTTCTTC. Its translation: CASSFPGDEQFF.

The chain has TRBV3-1 (or the pseudogene TRBV3-2) and TRBJ1-2; D is unclear. The CDR3 is 13 amino acids. Germline-derived CDR1 and CDR2 are LGHDT and YNNKEL (reference sequence). Trimming removed 0 bases from V and 4 bases from J, with 6 bases in between. CDR3: CASSQDSAYGYTF. The CDR3 bases are TGTGCCAGCAGCCAAGATTCGGCCTATGGCTACACCTTC.

J is TRBJ2-5 and V is TRBV9, with 16 bases that match TRBD2. V lost 3 bases and J lost 5; bases outside the gene matches: 7. CDR1 SGDLS and CDR2 YYNGEE come from the germline V gene. The CDR3 loop spans 17 amino acids. The DNA for the CDR3 is TGTGCCAGCAGCGCAGGGACTAGCGGGGGGGCCGGGGAGACCCAGTACTTC. Amino acid sequence: CASSAGTSGGAGETQYF.

The chain couples TRBV28 to TRBJ1-2; TRBD1 agrees at 8 bases. The CDR3 sequence is 15 residues long. V gave up 5 bases and J gave up 0 bases; unmatched junction bases: 5. Per germline, CDR1 MDHEN and CDR2 SYDVKM. CDR3 sequence reads: CASSQAGGTNYGYTF. The CDR3 DNA reads as TGTGCCAGCAGTCAGGCAGGGGGCACTAACTATGGCTACACCTTC.

The V and J genes are TRBV5-1 and TRBJ1-1, with D perhaps matching TRBD1 (6 bases). The CDR3 consists of 15 residues. Germline assignment: CDR1 SGHRS and CDR2 YFSETQ. V dropped 4 bases and J dropped 2 bases, with 15 bases sitting between them. CDR3 loop: CASSQGGRENTEAFF. The CDR3 DNA sequence: TGCGCCAGCAGCCAAGGGGGGCGTGAAAACACTGAAGCTTTCTTT.

This rearrangement joins TRBV10-3 to TRBJ1-4; TRBD1 agrees at 7 bases. The CDR3 runs 15 residues. The V gene's germline CDR1 is ENHRY and CDR2 SYGVKD. Trimming removed 2 bases from V and 6 bases from J; junction bases left unmatched: 6. Written as DNA, the CDR3 is TGTGCCATCAGTGAGCGACAGGGTTGGGATGAAAAACTGTTTTTT. It codes for CAISERQGWDEKLFF.

The V and J genes are TRBV5-4 and TRBJ2-3; D is unclear. The germline gives CDR1 SGHNT, CDR2 YYREEE (reference sequence). The CDR3 length is 12 residues. Trimming left V 4 bases short and J 7 bases short, with 10 bases between. The DNA of the CDR3 is TGTGCCAGCAGCCGTTTTGAGTATACGCAGTATTTT. Protein sequence: CASSRFEYTQYF.

The chain combines TRBV5-1 with TRBJ2-5; maybe TRBD2 (6 bases). The CDR3 sequence is 13 residues long. Between the trimmed V and J ends, which lost 2 bases and 4 bases, there was a span of 9 bases. From germline, CDR1 is SGHRS and CDR2 YFSETQ. The CDR3 nucleotides are TGCGCCAGCAGCTTCATCGGGGGAGAGACCCAGTACTTC. Translated, it gives CASSFIGGETQYF.

The J gene is TRBJ2-7, the V gene TRBV5-1; TRBD1 agrees at 8 bases. Per germline, CDR1 SGHRS and CDR2 YFSETQ. The CDR3 runs 14 residues. After removal of 1 base from V and 9 bases from J, the junction contained 9 bases not matched to a gene. The CDR3 bases are TGCGCCAGCAGCTTGTGGGACAGGCAGTTAGGGCAGTACTTC. As protein: CASSLWDRQLGQYF.

The CDR3 nucleotides are TGTGCCAGCAGCTTACTCGTACAGGGACCCTACGAGCAGTACTTC. This codes for CASSLLVQGPYEQYF. The V call is TRBV7-2, the J call TRBJ2-7; possibly TRBD1 for D (6 bases). Germline assignment: CDR1 SGHTA and CDR2 FQGNSA. V was clipped by 2 bases and J by 2 bases, with 13 bases between them. The CDR3 runs 15 residues. Based on the CDR3 plus reference TRBV7-2 and TRBJ2-7, the full variable domain is GAGVSQSPSNKVTEKGKDVELRCDPISGHTALYWYRQSLGQGLEFLIYFQGNSAPDKSGLPSDRFSAERTGGSVSTLTIQRTQQEDSAVYLCASSLLVQGPYEQYFGPGTRLTVT.

The chain is built from TRBV28 and TRBJ2-7; 13 bases are a match to TRBD2. The CDR3 consists of 13 residues. Germline CDR1 and CDR2: MDHEN and SYDVKM. J lost 5 bases, V lost 8 bases, and 3 bases had no gene match. The CDR3 here is CASSLAGGHEQYF. CDR3 sequence (DNA): TGTGCCAGCTCACTAGCGGGAGGGCACGAGCAGTACTTC.

The J gene is TRBJ2-7, the V gene TRBV10-3, with 7 bases aligning to TRBD1. The J segment lost 5 bases and the V segment lost 6 bases, leaving 7 bases of the junction unmatched. Per germline, CDR1 ENHRY and CDR2 SYGVKD. This CDR3 region has 13 residues. The CDR3: CAIRLQGSDEQYF. Written as DNA, the CDR3 is TGTGCCATCAGGCTACAGGGGAGCGACGAGCAGTACTTC.

The rearrangement uses TRBV28 and TRBJ1-1, with D perhaps TRBD1 (6 bases). The CDR3 runs 14 residues. Trimming pared 4 bases from V and 0 bases from J, leaving 9 bases between. Looked up from germline, CDR1 is MDHEN and CDR2 is SYDVKM. DNA of the CDR3: TGTGCCAGCAGTTCAGGACAGTTGAACACTGAAGCTTTCTTT. Its translation: CASSSGQLNTEAFF. Full variable domain (remainder filled in from reference TRBV28 and TRBJ1-1): DVKVTQSSRYLVKRTGEKVFLECVQDMDHENMFWYRQDPGLGLRLIYFSYDVKMKEKGDIPEGYSVSREKKERFSLILESASTNQTSMYLCASSSGQLNTEAFFGQGTRLTVV.